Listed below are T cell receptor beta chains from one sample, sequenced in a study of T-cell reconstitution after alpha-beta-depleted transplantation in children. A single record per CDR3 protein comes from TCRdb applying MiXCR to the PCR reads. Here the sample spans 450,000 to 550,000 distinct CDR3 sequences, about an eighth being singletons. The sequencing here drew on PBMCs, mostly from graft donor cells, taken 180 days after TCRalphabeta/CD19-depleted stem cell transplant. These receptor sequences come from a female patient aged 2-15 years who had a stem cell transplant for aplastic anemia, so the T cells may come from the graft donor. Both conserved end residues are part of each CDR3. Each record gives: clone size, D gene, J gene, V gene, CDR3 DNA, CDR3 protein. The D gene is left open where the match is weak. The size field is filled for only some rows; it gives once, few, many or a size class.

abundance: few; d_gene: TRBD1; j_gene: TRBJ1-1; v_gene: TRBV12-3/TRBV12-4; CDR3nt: TGTGCCAGCAGTAGCAGAGGGACAGCTGAAGCTTTCTTT; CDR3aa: CASSSRGTAEAFF
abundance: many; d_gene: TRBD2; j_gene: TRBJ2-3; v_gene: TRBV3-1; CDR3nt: TGTGCCAGCAGCCTTCTAGCGGGAGGCACAGATACGCAGTATTTT; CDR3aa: CASSLLAGGTDTQYF
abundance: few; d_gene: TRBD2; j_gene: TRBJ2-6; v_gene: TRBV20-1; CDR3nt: TGCAGTGCTATGGAGACTAGCGCCTCTGGGGCCAACGTCCTGACTTTC; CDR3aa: CSAMETSASGANVLTF
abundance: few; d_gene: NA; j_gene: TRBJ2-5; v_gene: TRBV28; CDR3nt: TGTGCCAGCAGTTTGTGGGACCCCCAAGAGACCCAGTACTTC; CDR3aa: CASSLWDPQETQYF
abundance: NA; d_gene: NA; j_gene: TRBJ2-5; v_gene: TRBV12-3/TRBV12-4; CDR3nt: TGTGCCAGCAGTTCCTTCGGGAACCAAGAGACCCAGTACTTC; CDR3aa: CASSSFGNQETQYF
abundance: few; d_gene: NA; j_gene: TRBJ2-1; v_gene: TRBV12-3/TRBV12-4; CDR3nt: TGTGCCAGCACCCGAGGTCAAATGGTTTACAATGAGCAGTTCTTC; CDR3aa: CASTRGQMVYNEQFF
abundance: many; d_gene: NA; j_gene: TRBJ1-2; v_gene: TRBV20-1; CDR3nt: TGCAGTGCTGTAGAGATAGGGGAATATGGCTACACCTTC; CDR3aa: CSAVEIGEYGYTF
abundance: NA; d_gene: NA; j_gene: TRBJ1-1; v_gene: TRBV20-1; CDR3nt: TGCAGTGCTAGGGTGGGCGTAAGGACTGAAGCTTTCTTT; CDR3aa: CSARVGVRTEAFF
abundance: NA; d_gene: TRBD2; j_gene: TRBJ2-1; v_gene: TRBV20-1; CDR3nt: TGCAGTGGAGAGGCGGGAGCTGGCAATGAGCAGTTCTTC; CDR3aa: CSGEAGAGNEQFF
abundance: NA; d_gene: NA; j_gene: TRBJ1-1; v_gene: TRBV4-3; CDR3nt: TGCGCCAGCACCCGTGTAGGGTCCATGAACACTGAAGCTTTCTTT; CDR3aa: CASTRVGSMNTEAFF
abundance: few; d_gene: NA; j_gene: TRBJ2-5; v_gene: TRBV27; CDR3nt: TGTGCCAGCAGTTTACGGTCAGCGGGTGGGGAGACCCAGTACTTC; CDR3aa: CASSLRSAGGETQYF
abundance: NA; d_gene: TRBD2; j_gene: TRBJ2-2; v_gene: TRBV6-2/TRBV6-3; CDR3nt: TGTGCCAGCAGTTACTCCGGGACTAGAAAGATAACCGGGGAGCTGTTTTTT; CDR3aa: CASSYSGTRKITGELFF
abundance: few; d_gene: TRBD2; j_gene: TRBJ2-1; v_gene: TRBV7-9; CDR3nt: TGTGCCAGCAGAGATAGCGGGAGACGCAATGAGCAGTTCTTC; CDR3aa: CASRDSGRRNEQFF
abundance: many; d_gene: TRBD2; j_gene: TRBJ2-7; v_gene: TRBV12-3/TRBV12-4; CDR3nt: TGTGCCAGCAGTTTGGGGACTACACTCTCCTACGAGCAGTACTTC; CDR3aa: CASSLGTTLSYEQYF
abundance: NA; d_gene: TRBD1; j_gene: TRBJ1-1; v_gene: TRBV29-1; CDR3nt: TGCAGCGCCGGGGGGGGACAGGGGACCACTGAAGCTTTCTTT; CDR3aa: CSAGGGQGTTEAFF
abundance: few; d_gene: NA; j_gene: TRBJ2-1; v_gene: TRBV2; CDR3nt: TGTGCCAGCCGACCGGGGCCCCGGAAGGAGCAGTTCTTC; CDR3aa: CASRPGPRKEQFF
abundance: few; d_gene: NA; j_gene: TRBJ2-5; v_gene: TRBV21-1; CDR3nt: TGTGCCAGCAGCAAAGAGGTGCACTCCAGTGGGGAGACCCAGTACTTC; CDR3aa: CASSKEVHSSGETQYF
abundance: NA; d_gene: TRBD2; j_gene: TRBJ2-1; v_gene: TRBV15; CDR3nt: TGTGCCACCAGCAGAGATCTCGTCACTAGCGGGAGCTCTGAGCAGTTCTTC; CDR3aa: CATSRDLVTSGSSEQFF
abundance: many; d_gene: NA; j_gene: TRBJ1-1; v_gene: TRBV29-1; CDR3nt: TGCAGCGTTGTCCGTACCGGGCCCCAGAACACTGAAGCTTTCTTT; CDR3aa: CSVVRTGPQNTEAFF
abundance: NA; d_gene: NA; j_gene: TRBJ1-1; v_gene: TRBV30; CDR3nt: TGTGCCTGGGGCCGGGACATAATGAACACTGAAGCTTTCTTT; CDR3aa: CAWGRDIMNTEAFF
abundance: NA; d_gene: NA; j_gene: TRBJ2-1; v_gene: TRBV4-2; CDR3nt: TGTGCCAGCAGCCAGGGTGATAGTCAGGCCAATGAGCAGTTCTTC; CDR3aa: CASSQGDSQANEQFF
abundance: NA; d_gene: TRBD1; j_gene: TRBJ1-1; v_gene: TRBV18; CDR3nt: TGTGCCAGCTCCCCGACAGGGGCCGTTTTAATGCCTCCTGAAGCTTTCTTT; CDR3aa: CASSPTGAVLMPPEAFF
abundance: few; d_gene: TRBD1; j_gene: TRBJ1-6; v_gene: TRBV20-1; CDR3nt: TGCAGTGCTAACCCTACAGGGGGGAGTTCACCCCTCCACTTT; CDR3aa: CSANPTGGSSPLHF
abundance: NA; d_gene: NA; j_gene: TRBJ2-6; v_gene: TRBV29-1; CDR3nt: TGCAGCGTGGTAGGGTTTCCCAACGTCCTGACTTTC; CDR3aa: CSVVGFPNVLTF
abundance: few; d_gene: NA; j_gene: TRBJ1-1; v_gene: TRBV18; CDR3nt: TGTGCCAGCTCACCACGGGGAAGAGCTTTCTTT; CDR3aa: CASSPRGRAFF
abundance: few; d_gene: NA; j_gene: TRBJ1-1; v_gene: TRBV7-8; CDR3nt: TGTGCCAGCAGCTTTCCCCAAGTGAACACTGAAGCTTTCTTT; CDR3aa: CASSFPQVNTEAFF
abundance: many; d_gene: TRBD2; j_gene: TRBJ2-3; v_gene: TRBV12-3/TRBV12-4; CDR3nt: TGTGCCAGCAGTTTACTAGCGGGATCTAGCACAGATACGCAGTATTTT; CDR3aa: CASSLLAGSSTDTQYF
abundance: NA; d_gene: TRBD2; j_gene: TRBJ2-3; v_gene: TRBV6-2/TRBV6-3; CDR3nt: TGTGCCAGCAGTGGACTAGTGACCACAGATCCGCAGTATTTT; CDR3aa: CASSGLVTTDPQYF
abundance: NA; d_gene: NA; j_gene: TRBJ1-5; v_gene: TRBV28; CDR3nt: TGTGCCAGCAGTTTCCTGGCAGCCTATAGCAATCAGCCCCAGCATTTT; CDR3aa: CASSFLAAYSNQPQHF
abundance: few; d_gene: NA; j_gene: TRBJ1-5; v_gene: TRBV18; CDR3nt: TGTGCCAGCTCACTATCCGGCCTATATGATCAGCCCCAGCATTTT; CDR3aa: CASSLSGLYDQPQHF
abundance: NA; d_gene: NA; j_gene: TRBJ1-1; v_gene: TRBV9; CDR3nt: TGTGCCAGCAGCGTAGATAGGGCCCCGACGAAGAACACTGAAGCTTTCTTT; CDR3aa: CASSVDRAPTKNTEAFF
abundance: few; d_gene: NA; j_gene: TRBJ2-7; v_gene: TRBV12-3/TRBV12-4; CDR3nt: TGTGCCAGCAGTTTAGAAGGAGGACGCGAGCAGTACTTC; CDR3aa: CASSLEGGREQYF
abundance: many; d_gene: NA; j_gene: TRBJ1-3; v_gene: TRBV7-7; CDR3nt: TGTGCCAGCAGCTTAGACAGCACCTCTGGAAACACCATATATTTT; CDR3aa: CASSLDSTSGNTIYF
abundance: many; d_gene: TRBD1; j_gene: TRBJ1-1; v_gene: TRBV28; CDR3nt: TGTGCCAGCAGTTCCTCGGGGACAGCTAACACTGAAGCTTTCTTT; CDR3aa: CASSSSGTANTEAFF
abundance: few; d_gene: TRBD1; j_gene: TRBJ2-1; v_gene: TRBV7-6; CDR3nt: TGTGCCAGCAGCTCCCACCAGGGGGATGAGCAGTTCTTC; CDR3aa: CASSSHQGDEQFF
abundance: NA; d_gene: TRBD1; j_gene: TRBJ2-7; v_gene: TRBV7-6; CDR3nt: TGTGCCAGCAGCTTGGCATCTCCCGGACAGGGGGCGTACGAGCAGTACTTC; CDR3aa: CASSLASPGQGAYEQYF
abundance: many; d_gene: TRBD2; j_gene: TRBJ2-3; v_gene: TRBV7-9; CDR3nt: TGTGCCAGCAGCTTCCAGCGGGAGGGCACAGATACGCAGTATTTT; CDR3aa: CASSFQREGTDTQYF
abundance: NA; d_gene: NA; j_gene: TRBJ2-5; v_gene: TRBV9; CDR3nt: TGTGCCAGCAGCCCCGGGTCAGGCCAAGAGACCCAGTACTTC; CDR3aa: CASSPGSGQETQYF
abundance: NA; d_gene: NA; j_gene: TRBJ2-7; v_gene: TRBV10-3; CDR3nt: TGTGCCATCTGGAGTGATCAGGGGACAACTGAGCAGTACTTC; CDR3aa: CAIWSDQGTTEQYF
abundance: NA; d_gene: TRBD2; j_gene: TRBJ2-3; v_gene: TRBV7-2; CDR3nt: TGTGCCAGCAGCTTAGCGCTCTGGGGAGGGGACACAGATACGCAGTATTTT; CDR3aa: CASSLALWGGDTDTQYF
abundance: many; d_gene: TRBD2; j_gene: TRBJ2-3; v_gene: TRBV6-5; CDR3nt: TGTGCCAGCAGTTACAGGTTTGGCGCGGGAGGGATCGCAGATACGCAGTATTTT; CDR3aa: CASSYRFGAGGIADTQYF
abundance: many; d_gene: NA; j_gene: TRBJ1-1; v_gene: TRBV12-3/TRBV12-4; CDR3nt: TGTGCCAGCAGTTTCCCAGCGAACACTGAAGCTTTCTTT; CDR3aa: CASSFPANTEAFF
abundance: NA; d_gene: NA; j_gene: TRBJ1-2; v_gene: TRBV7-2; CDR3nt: TGTGCCAGCAGACCAGAGGGGGTAACCGTAAGGGGCTACACCTTC; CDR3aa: CASRPEGVTVRGYTF
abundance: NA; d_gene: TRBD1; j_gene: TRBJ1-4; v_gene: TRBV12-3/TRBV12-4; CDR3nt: TGTGCCAGCAGTTCTGGACAGGGGTTCGCTAATGAAAAACTGTTTTTT; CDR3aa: CASSSGQGFANEKLFF
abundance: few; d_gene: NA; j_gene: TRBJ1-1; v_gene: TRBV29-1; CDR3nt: TGCAGCGCCGCAATGAACACTGAAGCTTTCTTT; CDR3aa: CSAAMNTEAFF
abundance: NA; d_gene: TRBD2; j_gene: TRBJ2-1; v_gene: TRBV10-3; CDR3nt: TGTGCCATCGGGCGGACTAGCGGGAGCGGTGAGCAGTTCTTC; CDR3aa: CAIGRTSGSGEQFF
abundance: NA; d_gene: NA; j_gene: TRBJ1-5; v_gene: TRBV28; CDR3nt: TGTGCCAGCGCCTGGGGGCGCAATCAGCCCCAGCATTTT; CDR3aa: CASAWGRNQPQHF
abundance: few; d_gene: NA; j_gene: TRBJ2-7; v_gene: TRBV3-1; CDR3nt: TGTGCCAGCAGCCAGAATACAGGGATCCACGAGCAGTACTTC; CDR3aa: CASSQNTGIHEQYF
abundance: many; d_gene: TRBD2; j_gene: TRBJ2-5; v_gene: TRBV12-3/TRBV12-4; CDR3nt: TGTGCCAGCAGTCTTGATGGGAGGGCAAGGGAGACCCAGTACTTC; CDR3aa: CASSLDGRARETQYF